This T cell receptor (beta chain) was sequenced during a study of glioma-infiltrating T cells after dendritic cell vaccination. The germline CDR1 and CDR2 sequences are GTSNPN and SVGIG (reference sequence). This CDR3 comprises 11 residues. Trimming took off 5 bases at V and 4 bases at J, with 6 bases between the two ends. Clones were sequenced by immunoSEQ multiplex PCR, and TCRdb holds only the in-frame ones, with some missing. The sample has around 96,000 clones, approximately 80% seen once; the top ten hold around 5.9%. This clone turned up a few times. This sequence joins TRBV30 and TRBJ2-1; D is undetermined. The sequence came from a human donor with glioblastoma. Material: blood, obtained before dendritic cell vaccination. The CDR3 protein is CAWREYNEQFF. In nucleotides, the CDR3 is TGTGCCTGGCGCGAATACAATGAGCAGTTCTTC.